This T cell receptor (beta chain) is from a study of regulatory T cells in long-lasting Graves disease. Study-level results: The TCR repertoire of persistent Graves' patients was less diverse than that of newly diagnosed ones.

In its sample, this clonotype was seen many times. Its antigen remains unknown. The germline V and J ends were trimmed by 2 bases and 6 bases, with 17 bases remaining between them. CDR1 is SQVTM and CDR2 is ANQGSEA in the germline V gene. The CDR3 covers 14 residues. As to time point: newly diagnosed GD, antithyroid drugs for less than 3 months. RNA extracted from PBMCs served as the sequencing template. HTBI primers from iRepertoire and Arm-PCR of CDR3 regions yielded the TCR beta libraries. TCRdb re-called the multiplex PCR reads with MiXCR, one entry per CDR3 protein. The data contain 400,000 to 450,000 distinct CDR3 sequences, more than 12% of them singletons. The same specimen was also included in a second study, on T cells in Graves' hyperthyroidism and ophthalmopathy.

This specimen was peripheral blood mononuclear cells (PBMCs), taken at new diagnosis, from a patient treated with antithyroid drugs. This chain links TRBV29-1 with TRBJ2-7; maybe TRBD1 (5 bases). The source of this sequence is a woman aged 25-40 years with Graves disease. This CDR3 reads CSVEQPGYFPEQYF. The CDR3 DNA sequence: TGCAGCGTTGAACAACCAGGGTATTTTCCCGAGCAGTACTTC.